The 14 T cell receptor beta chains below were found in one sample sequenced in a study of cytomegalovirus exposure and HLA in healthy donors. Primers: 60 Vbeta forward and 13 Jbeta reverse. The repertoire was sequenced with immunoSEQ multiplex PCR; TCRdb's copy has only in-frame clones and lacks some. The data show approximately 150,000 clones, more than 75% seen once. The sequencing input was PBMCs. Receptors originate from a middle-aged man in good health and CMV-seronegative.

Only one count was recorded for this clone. This chain's CDR3 is CASSYSGAISTDTQYF. The DNA of the CDR3 is TGTGCCAGCAGTTATTCAGGGGCAATTAGCACAGATACGCAGTATTTT. The rearrangement joins TRBV6-5 to TRBJ2-3; D may be TRBD1 (6 bases). The CDR3 runs 16 residues. The ends were cut back, 3 bases at V and 0 bases at J, with 13 bases in the middle. Germline assignment: CDR1 MNHEY and CDR2 SVGAGI.

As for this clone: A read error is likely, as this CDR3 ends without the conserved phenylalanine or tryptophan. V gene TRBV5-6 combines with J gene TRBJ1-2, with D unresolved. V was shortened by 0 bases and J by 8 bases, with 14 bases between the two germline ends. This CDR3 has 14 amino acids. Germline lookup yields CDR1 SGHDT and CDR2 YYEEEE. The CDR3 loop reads CASSLAPGEKGYTL. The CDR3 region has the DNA TGTGCCAGCAGCTTGGCCCCGGGTGAAAAAGGCTACACCCTC.

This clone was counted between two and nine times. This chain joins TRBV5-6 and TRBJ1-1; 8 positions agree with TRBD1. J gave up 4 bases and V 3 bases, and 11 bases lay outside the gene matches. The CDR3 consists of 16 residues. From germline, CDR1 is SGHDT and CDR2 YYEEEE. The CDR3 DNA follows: TGTGCCAGCAGCTGGAATGGTGATGACAGGGGCACTGAAGCTTTCTTT. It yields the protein CASSWNGDDRGTEAFF.

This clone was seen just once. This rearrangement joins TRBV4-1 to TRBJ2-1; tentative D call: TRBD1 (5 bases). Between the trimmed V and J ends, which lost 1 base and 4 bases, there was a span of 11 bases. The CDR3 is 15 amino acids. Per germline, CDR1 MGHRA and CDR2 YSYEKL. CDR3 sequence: CASSQAPGMYNEQFF. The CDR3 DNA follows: TGCGCCAGCAGCCAAGCCCCAGGGATGTACAATGAGCAGTTCTTC.

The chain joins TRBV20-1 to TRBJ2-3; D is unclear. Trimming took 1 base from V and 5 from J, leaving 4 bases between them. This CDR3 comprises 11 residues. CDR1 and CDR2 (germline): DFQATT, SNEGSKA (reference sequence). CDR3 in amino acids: CSARVGDTQYF. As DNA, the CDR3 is TGCAGTGCTAGAGTCGGAGATACGCAGTATTTT.

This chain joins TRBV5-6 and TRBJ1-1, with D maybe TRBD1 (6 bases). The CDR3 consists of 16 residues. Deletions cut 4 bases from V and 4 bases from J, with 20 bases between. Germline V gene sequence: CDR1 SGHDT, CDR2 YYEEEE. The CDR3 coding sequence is TGTGCCAGCAGCCTGCCTATAGGGGGGGGTGGCACTGAAGCTTTCTTT. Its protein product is CASSLPIGGGGTEAFF.

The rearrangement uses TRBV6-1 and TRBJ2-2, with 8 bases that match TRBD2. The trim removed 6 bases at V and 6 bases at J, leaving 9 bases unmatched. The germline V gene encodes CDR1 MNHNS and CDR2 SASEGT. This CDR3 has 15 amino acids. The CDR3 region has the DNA TGTGCCAGCAGCTTCGGGGGGGAGTGGTCCGGGGAGCTGTTTTTT. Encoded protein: CASSFGGEWSGELFF.

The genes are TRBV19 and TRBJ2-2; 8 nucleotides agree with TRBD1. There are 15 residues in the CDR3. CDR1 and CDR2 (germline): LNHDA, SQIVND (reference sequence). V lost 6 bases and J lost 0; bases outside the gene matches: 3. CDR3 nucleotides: TGTGCCAGTAGGCAGGGGGCTTCGAACACCGGGGAGCTGTTTTTT. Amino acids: CASRQGASNTGELFF.

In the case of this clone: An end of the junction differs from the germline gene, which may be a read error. The CDR3: CARAQGQGSCAF. CDR3 nucleotides: TGTGCCAGAGCCCAGGGACAGGGTAGCTGCGCCTTC. The chain employs TRBV2 and TRBJ1-2, with 9 positions matching TRBD1. The CDR3 is 12 amino acids. Germline loops: CDR1 SNHLY, CDR2 FYNNEI.

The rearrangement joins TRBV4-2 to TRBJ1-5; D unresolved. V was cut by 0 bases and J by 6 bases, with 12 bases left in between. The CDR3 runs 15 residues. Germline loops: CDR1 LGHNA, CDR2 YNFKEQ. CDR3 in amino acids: CASSQDTNEGQPQHF. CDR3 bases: TGTGCCAGCAGCCAAGATACCAACGAGGGTCAGCCCCAGCATTTT.

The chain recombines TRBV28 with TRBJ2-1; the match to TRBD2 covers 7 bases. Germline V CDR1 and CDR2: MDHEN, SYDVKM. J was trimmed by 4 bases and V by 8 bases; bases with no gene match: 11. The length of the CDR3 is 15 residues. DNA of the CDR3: TGTGCCAGCCGAAAATGGAGCGGGAATTACAATGAGCAGTTCTTC. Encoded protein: CASRKWSGNYNEQFF.

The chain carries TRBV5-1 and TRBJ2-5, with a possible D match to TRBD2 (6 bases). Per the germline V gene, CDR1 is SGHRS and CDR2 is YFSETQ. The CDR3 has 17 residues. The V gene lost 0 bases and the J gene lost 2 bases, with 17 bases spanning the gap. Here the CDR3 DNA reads TGCGCCAGCAGCTTGGCCCGAGGCGGGGCTGAACAAGAGACCCAGTACTTC. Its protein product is CASSLARGGAEQETQYF.

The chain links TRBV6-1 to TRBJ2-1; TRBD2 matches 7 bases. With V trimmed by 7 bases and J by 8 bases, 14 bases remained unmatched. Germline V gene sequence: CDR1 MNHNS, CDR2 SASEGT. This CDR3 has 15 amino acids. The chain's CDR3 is CASTLRGGTADEQFF. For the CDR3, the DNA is TGTGCCAGCACTTTAAGGGGAGGGACGGCAGATGAGCAGTTCTTC.

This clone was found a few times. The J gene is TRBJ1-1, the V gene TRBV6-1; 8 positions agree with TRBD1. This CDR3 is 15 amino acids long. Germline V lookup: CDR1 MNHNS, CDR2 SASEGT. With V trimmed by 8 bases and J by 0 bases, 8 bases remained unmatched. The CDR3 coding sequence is TGTGCCAGCGATCCGGGACAGGCAATGAACACTGAAGCTTTCTTT. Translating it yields CASDPGQAMNTEAFF.